This TCR beta chain was captured in a study of CD8 T cells in ankylosing spondylitis. Germline V gene sequence: CDR1 SGHVS, CDR2 FQNEAQ. CDR3 length: 18 amino acids. V gave up 0 bases and J gave up 0 bases, with 15 bases separating them. TCRdb reprocessed the 5' RACE reads via MiXCR and lists one record per CDR3 protein. Here the sample spans tens of thousands of distinct CDR3 sequences, roughly 6.1% being singletons. In this sample, this clonotype turned up many times. The rearrangement uses TRBV7-8 and TRBJ2-4; possible D gene TRBD2, 6 bases. The source is a male donor with ankylosing spondylitis. Sequencing was done on a sample of synovial fluid, either unsorted or a sorted T cell fraction (not recorded which). The DNA for the CDR3 is TGTGCCAGCAGCTTAGCCCCGGGAGAGAGCCGAGCCAAAAACATTCAGTACTTC. It specifies CASSLAPGESRAKNIQYF.